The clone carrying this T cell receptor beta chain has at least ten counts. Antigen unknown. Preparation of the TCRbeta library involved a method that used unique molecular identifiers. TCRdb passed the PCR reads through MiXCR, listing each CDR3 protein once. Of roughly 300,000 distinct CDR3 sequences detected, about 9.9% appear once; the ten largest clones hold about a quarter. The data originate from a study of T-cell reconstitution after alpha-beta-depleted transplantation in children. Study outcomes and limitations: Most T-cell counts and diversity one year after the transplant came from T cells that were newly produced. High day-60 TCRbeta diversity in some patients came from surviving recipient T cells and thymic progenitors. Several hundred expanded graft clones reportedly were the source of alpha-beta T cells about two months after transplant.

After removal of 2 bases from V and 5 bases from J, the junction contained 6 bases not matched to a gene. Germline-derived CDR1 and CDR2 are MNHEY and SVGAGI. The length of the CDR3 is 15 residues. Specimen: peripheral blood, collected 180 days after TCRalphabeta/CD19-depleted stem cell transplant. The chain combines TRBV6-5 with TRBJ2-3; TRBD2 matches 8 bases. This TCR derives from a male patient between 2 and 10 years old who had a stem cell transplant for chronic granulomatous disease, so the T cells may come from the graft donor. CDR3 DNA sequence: TGTGCCAGCAGTTACGTGGCGGGGGGTCTAGATACGCAGTATTTT. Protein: CASSYVAGGLDTQYF.